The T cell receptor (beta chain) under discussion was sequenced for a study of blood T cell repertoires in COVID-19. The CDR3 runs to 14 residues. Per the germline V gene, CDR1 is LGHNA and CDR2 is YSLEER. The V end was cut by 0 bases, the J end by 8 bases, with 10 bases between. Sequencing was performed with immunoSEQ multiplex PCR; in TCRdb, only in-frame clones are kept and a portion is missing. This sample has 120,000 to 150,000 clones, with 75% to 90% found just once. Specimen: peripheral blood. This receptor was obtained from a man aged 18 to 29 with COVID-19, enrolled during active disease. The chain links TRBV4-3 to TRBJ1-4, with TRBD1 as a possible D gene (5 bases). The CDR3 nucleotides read TGCGCCAGCAGCCAAGACGGGGGAGGAGAAAAACTGTTTTTT. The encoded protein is CASSQDGGGEKLFF.